A single sample is the source of the 16 T cell receptor beta chains below, sequenced in a study of blood T cell repertoires in COVID-19. Here immunoSEQ multiplex PCR was the method, and the copy in TCRdb shows in-frame clones only, minus some. The table includes about 80,000 clones, roughly four fifths detected once. Sequenced material: peripheral blood. Receptor source: a woman in her 70s with acute or convalescent COVID-19.

The chain uses TRBV28 and TRBJ1-3; D is uncertain. V gave up 2 bases and J gave up 0 bases, with 8 bases separating them. The germline gives CDR1 MDHEN, CDR2 SYDVKM. CDR3 length equals 15 residues. The CDR3 spells CASSLAPHSGNTIYF. DNA of the CDR3: TGTGCCAGCAGTTTAGCTCCACACTCTGGAAACACCATATATTTT.

The chain recombines TRBV4-2 with TRBJ2-1; 14 nucleotides match TRBD2. Germline values: CDR1 LGHNA, CDR2 YNFKEQ. The CDR3 runs to 15 residues. Trimming cost V 0 bases and J 10 bases; bases outside gene matches: 2. The DNA of the CDR3 is TGTGCCAGCAGCCAAGAAGGGACTAGCGGGAGAGAGCAGTTCTTC. This gives the protein CASSQEGTSGREQFF.

This sequence joins TRBV30 and TRBJ1-3; D remains unclear. Trimming took off 4 bases at V and 0 bases at J, with 10 bases between the two ends. The CDR3 contains 14 residues. CDR1 GTSNPN and CDR2 SVGIG come from the germline V gene (reference sequence). The CDR3 DNA sequence: TGTGCCTGGAATGCGGGCTACTCTGGAAACACCATATATTTT. Residues: CAWNAGYSGNTIYF.

This chain uses TRBV6-5 with TRBJ2-4; 7 bases agree with TRBD2. V was pared by 0 bases and J by 2 bases, with 4 bases of the junction left unmatched. The CDR3 sequence is 16 residues long. Per germline, CDR1 MNHEY and CDR2 SVGAGI. Here the CDR3 DNA reads TGTGCCAGCAGTTACTCGGCGGGAGTATCCAAAAACATTCAGTACTTC. Amino acid sequence: CASSYSAGVSKNIQYF.

This chain uses TRBV5-4 with TRBJ1-1, with D maybe TRBD1 (5 bases). This CDR3 has 17 amino acids. Trimming shortened V by 5 bases and J by 0 bases, and 20 bases separated the two germline ends. Looked up from germline, CDR1 is SGHNT and CDR2 is YYREEE (reference sequence). Here the CDR3 DNA reads TGTGCCAGCAGTCCGAGACAGCGACATTCTATGAACACTGAAGCTTTCTTT. Protein product: CASSPRQRHSMNTEAFF.

This clone was recorded only once. The V gene is TRBV7-9, the J gene TRBJ2-1, with 11 positions matching TRBD2. This CDR3 has 17 amino acids. Looked up from germline, CDR1 is SEHNR and CDR2 is FQNEAQ (reference sequence). V trimming: 7 bases; J trimming: 4 bases; junction bases outside the gene matches: 12. CDR3 sequence: CASTLGGLADSYNEQFF. CDR3 nucleotides: TGTGCCAGCACTCTAGGGGGACTAGCGGACTCGTACAATGAGCAGTTCTTC. The full variable domain, rest sourced from reference TRBV7-9 and TRBJ2-1, is DTGVSQNPRHKITKRGQNVTFRCDPISEHNRLYWYRQTLGQGPEFLTYFQNEAQLEKSRLLSDRFSAERPKGSFSTLEIQRTEQGDSAMYLCASTLGGLADSYNEQFFGPGTRLTVL.

This clone was picked up a small number of times. The V gene is TRBV7-3, the J gene TRBJ1-1, with D uncertain. CDR3 length: 13 residues. Germline CDR1 is SGHTA and CDR2 is FQGTGA. The V end lost 3 bases, the J end lost 12 bases, and 17 bases lay between the germline ends. This CDR3 is CASSFDPGRRTFF. The CDR3, as DNA: TGTGCCAGCAGCTTCGACCCGGGTCGCAGAACTTTCTTT.

The chain links TRBV7-3 to TRBJ2-2; the D is unclear. This CDR3 comprises 12 residues. V dropped 5 bases and J dropped 3 bases, with 4 bases sitting between them. CDR1 is SGHTA, CDR2 FQGTGA, per germline. For the CDR3, the DNA is TGTGCCAGCAGCCCTGACACCGGGGAGCTGTTTTTT. Its protein is CASSPDTGELFF.

The gene calls are TRBV29-1 and TRBJ2-3; 7 nucleotides match TRBD2. The germline V gene has CDR1 SQVTM and CDR2 ANQGSEA. The CDR3 has 14 residues. V shed 5 bases and J 0 bases; nucleotides not matched to a gene: 5. CDR3 in amino acids: CSVSGTTSTDTQYF. CDR3 DNA: TGCAGCGTTAGCGGGACGACTAGCACAGATACGCAGTATTTT.

V is TRBV6-5 and J is TRBJ2-7, with D possibly being TRBD2 (5 bases). The V and J ends lost 6 bases and 5 bases respectively, with 11 bases between them. Germline assignment: CDR1 MNHEY and CDR2 SVGAGI. The CDR3 is 12 residues long. The CDR3 loop reads CASRDSLNEQYF. The DNA of the CDR3 is TGTGCCAGCAGGGACTCTCTGAACGAGCAGTACTTC.

The rearrangement links TRBV7-8 to TRBJ2-5; D possibly corresponds to TRBD2 (5 bases). Germline values: CDR1 SGHVS, CDR2 FQNEAQ. Trimming shortened V by 8 bases and J by 6 bases, and 16 bases separated the two germline ends. This CDR3 spans 13 amino acids. The CDR3 sequence is CASSFRWEKTQYF. CDR3 in DNA: TGTGCCAGCTCCTTTCGGTGGGAGAAGACCCAGTACTTC.

The rearrangement joins TRBV5-4 to TRBJ2-5; tentatively, D is TRBD1 (5 bases). The CDR3 is 13 residues long. Germline-derived CDR1 and CDR2 are SGHNT and YYREEE (reference sequence). V was shortened by 0 bases and J by 5 bases, with 8 bases between the two germline ends. The CDR3 reads CASSLVRGETQYF. The CDR3 DNA follows: TGTGCCAGCAGCTTGGTTAGGGGTGAGACCCAGTACTTC.

The chain uses TRBV7-9 and TRBJ1-1; TRBD1 matches 8 bases. J gave up 11 bases and V 5 bases, and 16 bases lay outside the gene matches. Germline CDR1 SEHNR, CDR2 FQNEAQ (reference sequence). This CDR3 has 15 amino acids. CDR3 amino acids: CASSPGQGRVLKAFF. The CDR3 nucleotides read TGTGCCAGCAGCCCAGGACAGGGCCGGGTTCTTAAGGCTTTCTTT.

The chain recombines TRBV19 with TRBJ2-3, with 7 bases fitting TRBD1. V lost 5 bases to trimming and J lost 2 bases; unmatched junction nucleotides: 7. This CDR3 is built from 15 residues. Germline V gene sequence: CDR1 LNHDA, CDR2 SQIVND (reference sequence). The chain's CDR3 is CASSVTGANTDTQYF. Written as DNA, the CDR3 is TGTGCCAGTAGTGTCACAGGGGCCAACACAGATACGCAGTATTTT.

This clone is a singleton in its sample. The CDR3 bases are TGTGCCAGCAGCCCCCTAGCGGGATCGAGCCATGAGCAGTTCTTC. Protein: CASSPLAGSSHEQFF. The chain joins TRBV5-5 to TRBJ2-1, with TRBD2 matching 9 bases. The CDR3 covers 15 residues. V lost 4 bases, J lost 8 bases, and 10 bases stayed unmatched. Germline CDR1 SGHKS, CDR2 YYEKEE (reference sequence). The full variable domain, with the rest looked up from reference TRBV5-5 and TRBJ2-1, is DAGVTQSPTHLIKTRGQQVTLRCSPISGHKSVSWYQQVLGQGPQFIFQYYEKEERGRGNFPDRFSARQFPNYSSELNVNALLLGDSALYLCASSPLAGSSHEQFFGPGTRLTVL.

This clone was seen a few times. The chain carries TRBV10-3 and TRBJ2-3, with D perhaps TRBD1 (6 bases). The germline CDR1 and CDR2 sequences are ENHRY and SYGVKD. The CDR3 length is 16 residues. V dropped 1 base and J dropped 1 base, with 12 bases sitting between them. CDR3 loop: CAISELGRQGTDTQYF. The CDR3 DNA is TGTGCCATCAGTGAGTTAGGCCGACAGGGCACAGATACGCAGTATTTT.